These 21 T cell receptor beta chains originate from one sample sequenced in a study of radiation and T cells in renal cell carcinoma. The time point was: blood 2 weeks post-SBRT. Treatment noted: 15 Gy SBRT to primary tumor, nephrectomy 4 weeks later. Only in-frame clones appear in the TCRdb table, and some are missing; sequencing was by immunoSEQ multiplex PCR. This sample has roughly 80,000 clones; 80% to 90% occur once, and the top ten carry approximately 22%. Here the sequenced sample was blood, taken from a patient whose treatment included radiotherapy and nephrectomy. The receptors originated from a woman between 45 and 65 years old with renal cell carcinoma.

The rearrangement joins TRBV19 to TRBJ1-2; 8 bases are shared with TRBD1. The CDR3 contains 15 residues. CDR1 and CDR2 from the germline V gene are LNHDA and SQIVND (reference sequence). V gave up 10 bases and J gave up 6 bases; unmatched junction bases: 16. The CDR3 bases are TGTGCCATATCTTCGGGGGCCCAGGGGGCAGATGGCTACACCTTC. Translated: CAISSGAQGADGYTF. The full variable domain, rest sourced from reference TRBV19 and TRBJ1-2, is DGGITQSPKYLFRKEGQNVTLSCEQNLNHDAMYWYRQDPGQGLRLIYYSQIVNDFQKGDIAEGYSVSREKKESFPLTVTSAQKNPTAFYLCAISSGAQGADGYTFGSGTRLTVV.

The chain recombines TRBV6-4 with TRBJ2-7, with unresolved D. Trimming took off 2 bases at V and 3 bases at J, with 17 bases between the two ends. Germline CDR1 and CDR2: MRHNA and SNTAGT. This CDR3 has 16 residues. The DNA for the CDR3 is TGTGCCAGCAGTGACGTACAGAATATTTATAGCTACGAGCAGTACTTC. This codes for CASSDVQNIYSYEQYF.

V gene TRBV5-1 combines with J gene TRBJ2-2, with D perhaps given as TRBD1 or TRBD2 (5 bases each). The V gene lost 4 bases and the J gene lost 5 bases, with 15 bases spanning the gap. The germline V gene encodes CDR1 SGHRS and CDR2 YFSETQ. This CDR3 has 15 amino acids. CDR3 sequence: CASSSPGTSTGELFF. Written as DNA, the CDR3 is TGCGCCAGCAGCAGCCCCGGGACGAGTACCGGGGAGCTGTTTTTT. Drawing the rest from reference TRBV5-1 and TRBJ2-2, the complete variable domain is KAGVTQTPRYLIKTRGQQVTLSCSPISGHRSVSWYQQTPGQGLQFLFEYFSETQRNKGNFPGRFSGRQFSNSRSEMNVSTLELGDSALYLCASSSPGTSTGELFFGEGSRLTVL.

This chain uses TRBV28 with TRBJ2-7; no clear D. V lost 2 bases to trimming and J lost 2 bases, with 16 bases between them. This CDR3 has 16 residues. CDR1 and CDR2 from the germline V gene are MDHEN and SYDVKM. DNA for the CDR3: TGTGCCAGCAGTTTAACGGTGGGTGGGGTCCCCTACGAGCAGTACTTC. Translation: CASSLTVGGVPYEQYF.

This chain links TRBV19 with TRBJ1-5; 7 bases agree with TRBD1. This CDR3 comprises 17 residues. V lost 7 bases, J lost 4 bases, and 16 bases stayed unmatched. Germline CDR1 reads LNHDA; CDR2 reads SQIVND (reference sequence). The DNA of the CDR3 is TGTGCCAGTACCTCCCCGAGCCGGGACAGAAGAAATCAGCCCCAGCATTTT. Protein: CASTSPSRDRRNQPQHF.

The chain links TRBV5-1 to TRBJ1-1; no definite D call. Per germline, CDR1 SGHRS and CDR2 YFSETQ. CDR3 length equals 12 residues. The V end lost 3 bases, the J end lost 3 bases, and 6 bases lay between the germline ends. Here the CDR3 DNA reads TGCGCCAGCAGCTCCGTAGACACTGAAGCTTTCTTT. Residues: CASSSVDTEAFF. The full variable domain, with the rest looked up from reference TRBV5-1 and TRBJ1-1, is KAGVTQTPRYLIKTRGQQVTLSCSPISGHRSVSWYQQTPGQGLQFLFEYFSETQRNKGNFPGRFSGRQFSNSRSEMNVSTLELGDSALYLCASSSVDTEAFFGQGTRLTVV.

The V and J genes are TRBV5-4 and TRBJ2-5; 9 bases are shared with TRBD2. J gave up 5 bases and V 3 bases, and 8 bases lay outside the gene matches. The CDR3 contains 15 residues. Germline V gives CDR1 SGHNT, CDR2 YYREEE (reference sequence). The CDR3 is CASSSRREGGETQYF. In DNA form, the CDR3 reads TGTGCCAGCAGCTCGAGGCGGGAGGGCGGCGAGACCCAGTACTTC.

The V and J genes are TRBV4-3 and TRBJ2-7; D might be TRBD1 or TRBD2, each matching 6 bases. The CDR3 has 16 residues. CDR1 LGHNA and CDR2 YSLEER come from the germline V gene. Deletions cut 4 bases from V and 0 bases from J, with 16 bases between. The CDR3 nucleotides read TGCGCCAGCAGCCTTGCCTACGGGGGCTTCTCCTACGAGCAGTACTTC. Protein sequence: CASSLAYGGFSYEQYF.

The gene calls are TRBV19 and TRBJ2-3, with 7 bases matching TRBD2. In germline, CDR1 is LNHDA, CDR2 SQIVND (reference sequence). Trimming removed 7 bases from V and 6 bases from J; junction bases left unmatched: 10. CDR3 length equals 14 residues. The DNA of the CDR3 is TGTGCCAGTAAAAGAGCGCGGGAGTTGGATACGCAGTATTTT. It specifies CASKRARELDTQYF.

V usage is TRBV7-2 and J usage is TRBJ2-7; TRBD2 is a possible D gene (6 bases). Trimming shortened V by 5 bases and J by 6 bases, and 23 bases separated the two germline ends. Germline CDR1 reads SGHTA; CDR2 reads FQGNSA. This CDR3 has 16 amino acids. CDR3 residues: CASSLRDFPGSGEQYF. In nucleotides, the CDR3 is TGTGCCAGCAGCCTGAGGGACTTCCCCGGGTCGGGCGAGCAGTACTTC.

The V gene is TRBV4-3, the J gene TRBJ2-5; D unclear. Per germline, CDR1 LGHNA and CDR2 YSLEER. V shed 4 bases and J shed 1 base, with 10 bases lying between them. There are 14 residues in the CDR3. CDR3 sequence reads: CASSLGRAQETQYF. The CDR3 nucleotides are TGCGCCAGCAGCCTCGGCAGAGCCCAAGAGACCCAGTACTTC.

This sequence joins TRBV14 and TRBJ1-1; D is undetermined. Trimming took 4 bases from V and 5 from J, leaving 17 bases between them. This CDR3 has 15 residues. The germline V gene encodes CDR1 SGHDN and CDR2 FVKESK. In nucleotides, the CDR3 is TGTGCCAGCAGCCGACTTACCCATACAAGGACTGAAGCTTTCTTT. Protein: CASSRLTHTRTEAFF.

The rearrangement joins TRBV6-5 to TRBJ2-2; no firm D call. The germline gives CDR1 MNHEY, CDR2 SVGAGI. Trimming cost V 8 bases and J 6 bases, with 13 bases left between them. The CDR3 contains 13 residues. In DNA, the CDR3 is TGTGCCAGCTCTGCCGGGCCATCCGGGGAGCTGTTTTTT. Residues: CASSAGPSGELFF.

The chain uses TRBV30 and TRBJ1-3; 7 bases map to TRBD1. The length of the CDR3 is 13 residues. Germline CDR1 is GTSNPN and CDR2 is SVGIG (reference sequence). Trimming cost V 2 bases and J 2 bases; bases outside gene matches: 0. The CDR3 DNA follows: TGTGCCTGGAGTACAGGGGCTGGAAACACCATATATTTT. This sequence encodes CAWSTGAGNTIYF.

The gene calls are TRBV2 and TRBJ1-3; D unclear. V lost 7 bases and J 2 bases, leaving 9 bases between the germline ends. There are 13 residues in the CDR3. The germline CDR1 and CDR2 sequences are SNHLY and FYNNEI. This chain's CDR3 is CASTRGPGNTIYF. In DNA, the CDR3 is TGTGCCAGCACACGGGGTCCTGGAAACACCATATATTTT. The entire variable domain, with the rest obtained from reference TRBV2 and TRBJ1-3, is as follows: EPEVTQTPSHQVTQMGQEVILRCVPISNHLYFYWYRQILGQKVEFLVSFYNNEISEKSEIFDDQFSVERPDGSNFTLKIRSTKLEDSAMYFCASTRGPGNTIYFGEGSWLTVV.

V gene TRBV7-9 combines with J gene TRBJ1-5; D gene ambiguous. The CDR3 extends over 13 amino acids. In germline, CDR1 is SEHNR, CDR2 FQNEAQ (reference sequence). V shed 1 base and J shed 4 bases, with 5 bases lying between them. In nucleotides, the CDR3 is TGTGCCAGCAGCTTAGGGCAAAATCAGCCCCAGCATTTT. It specifies CASSLGQNQPQHF.

V and J are TRBV7-2 and TRBJ1-6; 10 positions agree with TRBD1. CDR3 length equals 15 residues. Unmatched junction bases numbered 0, after V lost 0 bases and J lost 7 bases. The germline gives CDR1 SGHTA, CDR2 FQGNSA. The CDR3 protein is CASSLAGQGNSPLHF. The CDR3 DNA is TGTGCCAGCAGCTTAGCGGGACAGGGGAATTCACCCCTCCACTTT.

The chain uses TRBV2 and TRBJ2-2; D unclear. In germline, CDR1 is SNHLY, CDR2 FYNNEI. The V end was cut by 5 bases, the J end by 1 base, with 14 bases between. The CDR3 covers 16 residues. CDR3: CASSRKPNLNTGELFF. The CDR3 coding sequence is TGTGCCAGCAGTCGAAAACCTAATTTGAACACCGGGGAGCTGTTTTTT.

This clone was recorded only once. The chain employs TRBV10-1 and TRBJ2-3; 10 nucleotides align to TRBD2. The CDR3 totals 16 residues. Per germline, CDR1 WNHNN and CDR2 SYGVQD (reference sequence). With 4 bases clipped from V and 3 bases from J, the junction kept 7 bases outside the gene matches. The CDR3 loop is CASSGGSGGDTDTQYF. The CDR3, as DNA: TGCGCCAGCAGTGGGGGAAGCGGGGGGGATACAGATACGCAGTATTTT.

V gene TRBV11-3 combines with J gene TRBJ2-3, with D maybe TRBD1 (5 bases). V gave up 6 bases and J gave up 4 bases, with 11 bases separating them. This CDR3 spans 13 amino acids. Germline loops: CDR1 SGHNT, CDR2 YENEEA. DNA for the CDR3: TGTGCCAGCAGTCACCAGGGCCCAGATACGCAGTATTTT. Translating it yields CASSHQGPDTQYF.

J is TRBJ2-1 and V is TRBV4-3, with TRBD2 identical over 9 bases. J gave up 9 bases and V 3 bases, and 9 bases lay outside the gene matches. The CDR3 runs to 15 residues. Germline-derived CDR1 and CDR2 are LGHNA and YSLEER. The CDR3 DNA sequence: TGCGCCAGCAGCCAGTTCGGAGGACTAGCGACTGAGCAGTTCTTC. It yields the protein CASSQFGGLATEQFF.